This TCR beta chain was documented in a study of blood T cells in healthy people across ages. Study outcomes and limitations: Higher diversity, along with more naive CD4+ cells, distinguished long-lived donors from aged donors. TCR beta diversity tracked closely with naive T cell percentage.

Through a sample-barcoded 5' primer and a J-beta primer mix, a second PCR was run for roughly 7 to 11 cycles. TCRdb re-called the 5' RACE reads with MiXCR, one entry per CDR3 protein. Among around 870,000 distinct CDR3 sequences listed, less than 35% were seen once. About this clonotype itself: Its specificity is unknown.

Germline lookup yields CDR1 MNHNY and CDR2 SVGAGI (reference sequence). The CDR3 is 14 amino acids. V lost 10 bases and J 0 bases, leaving 15 bases between the germline ends. Sequencing used blood. The clonotype was recovered from a woman older than 75 in good health. V is TRBV6-6 and J is TRBJ1-2; tentatively, D is TRBD1 (6 bases). The CDR3 spells CAITKGGSNYGYTF. CDR3 nucleotide sequence: TGTGCCATCACCAAGGGGGGCTCTAACTATGGCTACACCTTC.